The entry below describes one T cell receptor (beta chain). Its antigen has not been determined. No much larger clonotype is one base removed from it; base qualities were not supplied. The data derive from a study of blood T cell repertoires in COVID-19 (TCRdb year 2020). About the investigation overall: Samples from collaborators originated in the United States, Italy and Spain and spanned both the acute and convalescent phases of COVID-19. The material from the prospective study consisted of cDNA or gDNA derived from T cells, B-cell-depleted T cells, or PBMCs. Deeply sampled blood TCRbeta repertoires from subjects exposed to, actively infected with, or recovered from COVID-19 were included in the dataset. The repertoires were made available in a free public database intended to serve as a resource for research on the immune response to SARS-CoV-2. Samples came from the ongoing ImmuneRACE study (first 160 participants) plus 1,254 subjects from 6 global collaborators. Sample metadata almost always included a de-identified subject ID, COVID-19 status, age in years and sex. HLA class I and class II types, where available, came from metadata supplied by the sample provider rather than from assay-based typing.

The collaborating institutions used their own protocols to collect whole blood in K2EDTA tubes. For TCRbeta analysis, collaborators shipped samples in one of three forms: frozen whole blood, isolated PBMCs, or DNA extracted from either of those sample types. TCRbeta CDR3 regions were amplified from genomic DNA using the immunoSEQ Assay, a bias-controlled multiplex PCR. The original methods were these. The number of nucleated cells in each sample was estimated from the amplification of reference gene primers within the assay. Sequence reads were collapsed and filtered to measure the absolute abundance of every unique TCRbeta CDR3 rearrangement. Productive Simpson clonality was computed per sample as the square root of Simpson's diversity index over productive rearrangements. TCRdb's version of the immuneACCESS table is confined to in-frame rearrangements and falls short of the full clone set. An unresolved V gene accounts for under half of the shortfall where checked; the remainder is of unknown origin. For V, J and clone size, that table is used; D and trimming come from the DNA. The sample table holds around 150,000 clones, of which about 80% were seen once. The leading ten clones occupy about 2% of the sample.

The full study reports these points: The amount of clinical and demographic metadata varied by source and participant and was provided uncurated.

The specimen sequenced was peripheral blood. This receptor was identified in a man in his 70s with acute or convalescent COVID-19.

CDR3 protein: CASSLRTNGETQYF. The nucleotide sequence is TGTGCCAGCAGCCTACGGACAAACGGAGAGACCCAGTACTTC. Recombination linked TRBV11-2 to TRBJ2-5; perhaps TRBD1 is the D gene, with 5 bases matching. CDR1 and CDR2 are drawn from the germline V gene: SGHAT, FQNNGV. Relative to germline, V is 5 bases shorter and J is 4 bases shorter, with 14 bases between their ends. Its CDR3 holds 14 amino acids, cysteine through phenylalanine. Only the CDR3 region is kept as DNA, spanning 42 bases read in frame from base 1.